This T cell receptor beta chain was identified during a study of blood T cells in healthy people across ages. Study conclusions and caveats: Fewer expanded clones and more diversity marked long-lived versus aged donors. Older age went with lower TCR beta diversity per million T cells, in a roughly linear way.

Germline V gives CDR1 SGHAT, CDR2 FQNNGV. Trimming removed 4 bases at V and 4 bases at J, with 18 bases between. The CDR3 is 16 amino acids. PCR was performed a second time for roughly 6 to 12 cycles using a sample-barcoded 5' primer and a J-beta primer mix. One entry per CDR3 protein results from TCRdb running MiXCR on the 5' RACE reads. The data show more than 1,000,000 distinct CDR3 sequences, under 30% seen once. In the case of this clonotype: The target antigen is unknown.

The sample was also linked to a second study, of T cells of mothers and their children. This second study says: Donation was provided by three healthy Caucasian mothers along with their six children.

The TCR originated in a girl aged 2 to 10 in good health. The sequencing sample was made of blood. This chain joins TRBV11-2 and TRBJ2-3; D is possibly TRBD2 (7 bases). CDR3 in DNA: TGTGCCAGCAGCTCCCCGAGGGGGGGCGTCGCAGATACGCAGTATTTT. Protein: CASSSPRGGVADTQYF.